Each of the 19 T cell receptor beta chains below was sequenced from the same sample in a study of CD8 T cells in ankylosing spondylitis. TCRdb redid the calling of the 5' RACE reads with MiXCR, one entry per CDR3 protein. The sample holds some 150,000 distinct CDR3 sequences, around two fifths seen once. The sequencing sample was made of synovial fluid, either unsorted or a sorted T cell fraction (not recorded which). Receptor source: a male donor with ankylosing spondylitis.

This clonotype was seen more than once but under ten times. V gene TRBV12-3 or TRBV12-4 combines with J gene TRBJ2-1; 9 bases fit TRBD2. The CDR3 is 16 amino acids. V lost 6 bases to trimming and J lost 4 bases; unmatched junction nucleotides: 10. Here the CDR3 DNA reads TGTGCCAGCAGCCCCCGGGCGGGAGGGTTGTACAATGAGCAGTTCTTC. Protein sequence: CASSPRAGGLYNEQFF.

This sequence joins TRBV5-1 and TRBJ2-3; possibly TRBD1 for D (5 bases). The V end was cut by 0 bases, the J end by 4 bases, with 15 bases between. The germline CDR1 and CDR2 sequences are SGHRS and YFSETQ. The CDR3 spans 16 residues. The DNA of the CDR3 is TGCGCCAGCAGCTTGGATAAAGCGTGGGGCTCAGATACGCAGTATTTT. As protein: CASSLDKAWGSDTQYF.

This chain links TRBV7-9 with TRBJ1-1; D is possibly TRBD1 (6 bases). The V end lost 5 bases, the J end lost 8 bases, and 15 bases lay between the germline ends. Germline-derived CDR1 and CDR2 are SEHNR and FQNEAQ (reference sequence). CDR3 size: 13 residues. DNA of the CDR3: TGTGCCAGCAGCCCAGGAGGGGGGTGGGAAGCTTTCTTT. Its translation: CASSPGGGWEAFF.

V gene TRBV7-8 combines with J gene TRBJ2-3; 15 bases line up with TRBD2. V was clipped by 6 bases and J by 5 bases; unmatched bases: 6. The CDR3 is 16 amino acids. CDR1 is SGHVS and CDR2 is FQNEAQ in the germline V gene. For the CDR3, the DNA is TGTGCCAGCAGATACGGACTAGCGGGAGGGATAGATACGCAGTATTTT. Amino acid sequence: CASRYGLAGGIDTQYF.

V is TRBV4-2 and J is TRBJ2-7; D is uncertain. The germline CDR1 and CDR2 sequences are LGHNA and YNFKEQ. There are 17 residues in the CDR3. Deletions cut 0 bases from V and 4 bases from J, with 19 bases between. The CDR3 DNA reads TGTGCCAGCAGCCAAGATGGGTTTCTTGATAGGGCGTACGAGCAGTACTTC. Protein product: CASSQDGFLDRAYEQYF.

This clonotype was detected a few times. The gene calls are TRBV27 and TRBJ2-1; 10 nucleotides line up with TRBD1. Germline loops: CDR1 MNHEY, CDR2 SMNVEV (reference sequence). V lost 5 bases to trimming and J lost 6 bases; unmatched junction nucleotides: 10. The CDR3 totals 16 residues. CDR3: CASSPTGTGAVNEQFF. CDR3 sequence (DNA): TGTGCCAGCAGTCCTACCGGGACAGGGGCGGTCAATGAGCAGTTCTTC.

J is TRBJ2-1 and V is TRBV11-2; 7 nucleotides agree with TRBD2. V lost 5 bases and J lost 3; bases outside the gene matches: 16. The CDR3 runs to 18 residues. Germline loops: CDR1 SGHAT, CDR2 FQNNGV. The CDR3 region has the DNA TGTGCCAGCAGCCGGGTCCTAGCGGAGGGACTCCTCTACAATGAGCAGTTCTTC. It encodes CASSRVLAEGLLYNEQFF.

The sample holds a few counts of this clonotype. The rearrangement joins TRBV12-3 or TRBV12-4 to TRBJ1-3; no clear D gene. CDR3 length: 16 amino acids. Trimming took off 0 bases at V and 2 bases at J, with 11 bases between the two ends. Here the CDR3 reads CASSLAAPRPGNTIYF. CDR3 in DNA: TGTGCCAGCAGTTTAGCGGCTCCGCGGCCTGGAAACACCATATATTTT.

The chain has TRBV7-9 and TRBJ1-1; D possibly corresponds to TRBD1 (5 bases). The germline CDR1 and CDR2 sequences are SEHNR and FQNEAQ (reference sequence). Trimming left V 2 bases short and J 1 base short, with 11 bases between. The CDR3 spans 15 residues. The CDR3 sequence: CASSLSQGRNTEAFF. The DNA for the CDR3 is TGTGCCAGCAGCTTATCGCAGGGTAGGAACACTGAAGCTTTCTTT.

This clonotype showed up just a few times. The chain has TRBV12-3 or TRBV12-4 and TRBJ2-1, with TRBD2 as a possible D gene (5 bases). The CDR3 has 18 residues. V was cut by 0 bases and J by 2 bases, with 17 bases left in between. CDR3 amino acids: CASSLARKERRPYNEQFF. The CDR3 DNA reads TGTGCCAGCAGTTTAGCGCGGAAGGAGCGGAGACCCTACAATGAGCAGTTCTTC.

This clonotype was seen only a few times. The chain has TRBV5-1 and TRBJ1-2; D is ambiguous. The V end was cut by 4 bases, the J end by 7 bases, with 23 bases between. The CDR3 is 16 amino acids. The V gene's germline CDR1 is SGHRS and CDR2 YFSETQ. CDR3 sequence reads: CASSQPPPGRAGGYTF. The CDR3 region has the DNA TGCGCCAGCAGCCAACCGCCCCCCGGAAGGGCTGGTGGCTACACCTTC.

The V and J genes are TRBV6-2 or TRBV6-3 and TRBJ2-1; D is perhaps TRBD2 (5 bases). This CDR3 is built from 13 residues. V was trimmed by 0 bases and J by 10 bases, leaving 10 bases between them. Germline V gene data show CDR1 as MNHEY and CDR2 as SVGEGT. The CDR3 DNA reads as TGTGCCAGCAGTTACTCGGACTGGGAAGAGCAGTTCTTC. It encodes CASSYSDWEEQFF.

This clonotype was seen a handful of times. The J gene is TRBJ2-7, the V gene TRBV15; D call uncertain. The CDR3 sequence is 14 residues long. Germline values: CDR1 LNHNV, CDR2 YYDKDF (reference sequence). Trimming took 0 bases from V and 7 from J, leaving 13 bases between them. The chain's CDR3 is CATSREWGGREQYF. As DNA, the CDR3 is TGTGCCACCAGCAGAGAATGGGGTGGTCGGGAGCAGTACTTC.

The chain recombines TRBV3-1 with TRBJ2-5, with 8 bases identical to TRBD2. The CDR3 spans 15 residues. The V and J ends lost 3 bases and 2 bases, in that order; junction bases with no gene match: 5. Germline V gene data show CDR1 as LGHDT and CDR2 as YNNKEL (reference sequence). In nucleotides, the CDR3 is TGTGCCAGCAGCCAGGGAGCGGGGGTTCAAGAGACCCAGTACTTC. Translated: CASSQGAGVQETQYF.

V and J are TRBV2 and TRBJ2-2; D not certain. The V end was cut by 3 bases, the J end by 0 bases, with 5 bases between. Germline values: CDR1 SNHLY, CDR2 FYNNEI. There are 14 residues in the CDR3. The CDR3, as DNA: TGTGCCAGCAGTGACTACGCGAACACCGGGGAGCTGTTTTTT. Its protein product is CASSDYANTGELFF.

The gene calls are TRBV19 and TRBJ2-5; perhaps TRBD2 as D (7 bases). This CDR3 spans 14 amino acids. The V and J ends lost 4 bases and 4 bases respectively, with 13 bases between them. Germline values: CDR1 LNHDA, CDR2 SQIVND (reference sequence). This chain's CDR3 is CASSSRGGIETQYF. CDR3 coding DNA: TGTGCCAGTAGTAGCCGCGGGGGCATAGAGACCCAGTACTTC.

The sample holds a few counts of this clonotype. The gene calls are TRBV12-3 or TRBV12-4 and TRBJ2-7; D gene ambiguous. The germline V and J ends were trimmed by 7 bases and 0 bases, with 13 bases remaining between them. The CDR3 is made up of 14 amino acids. In nucleotides, the CDR3 is TGTGCCAGCACCGAAGGGTTTTTCTCCTACGAGCAGTACTTC. Amino acid sequence: CASTEGFFSYEQYF.

This rearrangement joins TRBV4-3 to TRBJ2-7, with a tentative D call TRBD1 (5 bases). The germline CDR1 and CDR2 sequences are LGHNA and YSLEER. The germline V and J ends were trimmed by 4 bases and 7 bases, with 14 bases remaining between them. CDR3 size: 13 residues. CDR3 in DNA: TGCGCCAGCAGCCCCAGGGTAGCTGGTGAGCAGTACTTC. Its protein product is CASSPRVAGEQYF.

This chain joins TRBV6-5 and TRBJ1-4; no definite D call. Germline V gives CDR1 MNHEY, CDR2 SVGAGI. The CDR3 length is 15 residues. The V end was cut by 0 bases, the J end by 4 bases, with 9 bases between. The DNA of the CDR3 is TGTGCCAGCAGTTACTCGGGTCAGCTTAATGAAAAACTGTTTTTT. This gives the protein CASSYSGQLNEKLFF.